These 2 T cell receptor beta chains came from one sample sequenced in a study of CD8+ T cells in alopecia areata listed by TCRdb under 2018. Reading the label with the study, this specimen's treatment or condition is: oral pan-JAK inhibitor, 5-10 mg twice daily. Library preparation used the immunoSEQ multiplex PCR assay. For TCR sequencing, RNA was extracted from every sample and reverse transcribed into cDNA to serve as template. Here the immuneACCESS table is served through TCRdb, limited to in-frame sequences with V and J called. Missing clones are a known gap in these copies; in checked studies unresolved V genes cover under half, and the rest lacks a known reason. This sample holds roughly 190,000 clones; under 80% were observed only once. Approximately 1.3% of the sample is in the top ten clones. The specimen comprised CD4+ T cells sorted from blood, sampled around week 50, from a patient treated with tofacitinib. The receptors derive from a human donor with alopecia areata.

The V and J genes are TRBV29-1 and TRBJ1-2, with D perhaps matching TRBD1 (5 bases). The CDR3 length is 13 residues. Trimming took off 5 bases at V and 5 bases at J, with 15 bases between the two ends. Germline CDR1 SQVTM, CDR2 ANQGSEA. CDR3 sequence reads: CSVSSTGTYGYTF. As DNA, the CDR3 is TGCAGCGTTTCCTCAACCGGGACGTATGGCTACACCTTC.

The chain joins TRBV19 to TRBJ1-2; D call uncertain. Germline V gives CDR1 LNHDA, CDR2 SQIVND (reference sequence). Trimming shortened V by 3 bases and J by 4 bases, and 12 bases separated the two germline ends. The CDR3 sequence is 14 residues long. CDR3 protein: CASSIPAGVYGYTF. For the CDR3, the DNA is TGTGCCAGTAGTATCCCCGCGGGTGTCTATGGCTACACCTTC.